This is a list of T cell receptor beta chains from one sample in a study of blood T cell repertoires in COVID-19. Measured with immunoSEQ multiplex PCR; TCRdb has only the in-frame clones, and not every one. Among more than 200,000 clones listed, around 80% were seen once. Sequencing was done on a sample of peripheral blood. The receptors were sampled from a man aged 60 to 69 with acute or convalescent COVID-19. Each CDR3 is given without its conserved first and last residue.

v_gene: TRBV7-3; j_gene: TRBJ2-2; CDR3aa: ASSLTRLPRNTGELF
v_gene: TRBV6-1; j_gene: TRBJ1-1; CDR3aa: ASSEAQGTEAF
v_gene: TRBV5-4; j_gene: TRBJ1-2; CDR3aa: ASSPEVAVNYGYT
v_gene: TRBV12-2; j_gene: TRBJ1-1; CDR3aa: ASRLVPREENTEAF
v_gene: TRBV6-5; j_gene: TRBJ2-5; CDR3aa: ASRQGVLQETQY
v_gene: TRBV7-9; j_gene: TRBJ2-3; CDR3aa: ASSFPRAGSDTQY
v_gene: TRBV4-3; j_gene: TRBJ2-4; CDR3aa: ASSQDLLAKNIQY
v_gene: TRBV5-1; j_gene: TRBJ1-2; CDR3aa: ASSDTGGYGYT
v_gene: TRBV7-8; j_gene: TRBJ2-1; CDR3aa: ASSLERSSYNEQF
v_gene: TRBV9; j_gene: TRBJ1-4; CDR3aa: ASSGYRDAEKLF
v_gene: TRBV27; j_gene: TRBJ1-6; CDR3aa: ASSLYPPGQGVSYNSPLH
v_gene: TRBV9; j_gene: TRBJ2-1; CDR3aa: ASSVGAGLSSYNEQF
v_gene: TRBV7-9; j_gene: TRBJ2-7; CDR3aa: AGAGRSYEQY
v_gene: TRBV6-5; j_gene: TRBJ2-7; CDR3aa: ASSYSTSGSYEQY
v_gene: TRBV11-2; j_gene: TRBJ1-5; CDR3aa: ASSKDKNQPQH
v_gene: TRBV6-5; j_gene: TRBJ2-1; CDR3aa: ASSYGGLALNEQF